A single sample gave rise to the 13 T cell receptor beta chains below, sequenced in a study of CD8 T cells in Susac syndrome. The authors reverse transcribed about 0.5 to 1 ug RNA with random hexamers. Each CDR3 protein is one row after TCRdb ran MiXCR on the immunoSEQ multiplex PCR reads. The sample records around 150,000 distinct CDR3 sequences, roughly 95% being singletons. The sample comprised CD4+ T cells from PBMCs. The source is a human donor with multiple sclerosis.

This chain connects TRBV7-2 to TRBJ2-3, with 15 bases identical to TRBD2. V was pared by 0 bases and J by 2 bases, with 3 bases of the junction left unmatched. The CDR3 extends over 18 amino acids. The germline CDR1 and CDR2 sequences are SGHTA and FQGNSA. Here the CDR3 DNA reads TGTGCCAGCAGCTTAGCCGGACTAGCGGGGGGGTCCACAGATACGCAGTATTTT. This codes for CASSLAGLAGGSTDTQYF.

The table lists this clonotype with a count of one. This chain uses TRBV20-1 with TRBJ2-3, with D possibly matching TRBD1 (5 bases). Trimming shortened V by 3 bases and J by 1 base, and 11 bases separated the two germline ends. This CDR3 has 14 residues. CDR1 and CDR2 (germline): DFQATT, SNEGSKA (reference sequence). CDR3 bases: TGCAGTGCTAGTCGTCAGGGTGGCACAGATACGCAGTATTTT. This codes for CSASRQGGTDTQYF.

The CDR3 region has the DNA TGTGCCTGGAGTCGCAGGGCCGCCTATGGCTACACCTTC. Protein: CAWSRRAAYGYTF. The chain couples TRBV30 to TRBJ1-2; possible D gene TRBD1, 5 bases. Germline V lookup: CDR1 GTSNPN, CDR2 SVGIG (reference sequence). The CDR3 contains 13 residues. The V gene lost 2 bases and the J gene lost 4 bases, with 11 bases spanning the gap.

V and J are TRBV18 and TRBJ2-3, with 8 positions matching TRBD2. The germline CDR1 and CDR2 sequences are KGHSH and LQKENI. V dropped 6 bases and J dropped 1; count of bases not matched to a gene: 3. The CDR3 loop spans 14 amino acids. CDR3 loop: CASSPGRGTDTQYF. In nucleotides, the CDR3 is TGTGCCAGCTCTCCCGGGAGGGGCACAGATACGCAGTATTTT. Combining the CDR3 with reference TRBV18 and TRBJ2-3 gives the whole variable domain NAGVMQNPRHLVRRRGQEARLRCSPMKGHSHVYWYRQLPEEGLKFMVYLQKENIIDESGMPKERFSAEFPKEGPSILRIQQVVRGDSAAYFCASSPGRGTDTQYFGPGTRLTVL.

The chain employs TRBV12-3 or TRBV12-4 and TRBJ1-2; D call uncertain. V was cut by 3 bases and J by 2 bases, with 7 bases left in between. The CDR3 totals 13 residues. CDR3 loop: CASSFGENYGYTF. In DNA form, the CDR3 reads TGTGCCAGCAGTTTTGGGGAGAACTATGGCTACACCTTC.

CDR3 coding DNA: TGTGCCAGCAGTCCTGTCCCAGCGGATACGCAGTATTTT. It codes for CASSPVPADTQYF. The genes are TRBV7-9 and TRBJ2-3; no firm D call. V was cut by 6 bases and J by 6 bases, with 13 bases left in between. CDR3 length: 13 residues. Germline assignment: CDR1 SEHNR and CDR2 FQNEAQ (reference sequence). Using reference TRBV7-9 and TRBJ2-3 for the parts outside the CDR3, the full variable domain is DTGVSQNPRHKITKRGQNVTFRCDPISEHNRLYWYRQTLGQGPEFLTYFQNEAQLEKSRLLSDRFSAERPKGSFSTLEIQRTEQGDSAMYLCASSPVPADTQYFGPGTRLTVL.

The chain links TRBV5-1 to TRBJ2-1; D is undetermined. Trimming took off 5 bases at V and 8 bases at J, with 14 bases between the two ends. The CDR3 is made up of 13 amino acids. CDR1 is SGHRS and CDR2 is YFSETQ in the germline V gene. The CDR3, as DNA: TGCGCCAGCAGTAATGACAACCGCTATGAGCAGTTCTTC. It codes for CASSNDNRYEQFF.

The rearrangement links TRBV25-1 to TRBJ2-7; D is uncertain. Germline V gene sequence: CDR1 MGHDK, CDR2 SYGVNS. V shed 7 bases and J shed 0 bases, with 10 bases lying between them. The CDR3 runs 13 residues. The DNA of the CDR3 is TGTGCCAGCAACTTTGGGAACTCCTACGAGCAGTACTTC. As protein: CASNFGNSYEQYF.

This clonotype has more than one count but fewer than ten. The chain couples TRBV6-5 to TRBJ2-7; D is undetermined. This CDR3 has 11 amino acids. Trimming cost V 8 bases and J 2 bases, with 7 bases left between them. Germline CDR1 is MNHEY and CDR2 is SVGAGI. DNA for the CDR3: TGTGCCAGCCGGGCGGCCTACGAGCAGTACTTC. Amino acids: CASRAAYEQYF.

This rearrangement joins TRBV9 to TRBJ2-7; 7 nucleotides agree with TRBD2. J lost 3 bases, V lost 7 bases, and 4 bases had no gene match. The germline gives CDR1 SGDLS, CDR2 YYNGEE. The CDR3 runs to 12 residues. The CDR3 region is CASGRADYEQYF. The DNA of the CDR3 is TGTGCCAGCGGGAGGGCCGACTACGAGCAGTACTTC.

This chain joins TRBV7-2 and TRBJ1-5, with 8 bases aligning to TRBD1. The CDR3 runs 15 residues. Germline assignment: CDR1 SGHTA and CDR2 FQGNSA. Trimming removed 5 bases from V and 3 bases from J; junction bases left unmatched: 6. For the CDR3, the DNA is TGTGCCAGCAGCGCCTGGGACAGGAACAATCAGCCCCAGCATTTT. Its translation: CASSAWDRNNQPQHF.

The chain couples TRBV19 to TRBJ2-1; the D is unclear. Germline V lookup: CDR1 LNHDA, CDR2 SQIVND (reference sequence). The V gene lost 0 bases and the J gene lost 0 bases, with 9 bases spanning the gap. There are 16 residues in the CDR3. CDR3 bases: TGTGCCAGTAGTATAGAAGGCAGCCCCTCCTACAATGAGCAGTTCTTC. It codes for CASSIEGSPSYNEQFF.

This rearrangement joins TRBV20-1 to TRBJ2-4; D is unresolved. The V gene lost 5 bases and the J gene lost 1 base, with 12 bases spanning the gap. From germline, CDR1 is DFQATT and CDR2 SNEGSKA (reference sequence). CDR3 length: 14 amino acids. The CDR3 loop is CSARSSLAKNIQYF. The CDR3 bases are TGCAGTGCTCGGTCCTCCTTGGCCAAAAACATTCAGTACTTC.